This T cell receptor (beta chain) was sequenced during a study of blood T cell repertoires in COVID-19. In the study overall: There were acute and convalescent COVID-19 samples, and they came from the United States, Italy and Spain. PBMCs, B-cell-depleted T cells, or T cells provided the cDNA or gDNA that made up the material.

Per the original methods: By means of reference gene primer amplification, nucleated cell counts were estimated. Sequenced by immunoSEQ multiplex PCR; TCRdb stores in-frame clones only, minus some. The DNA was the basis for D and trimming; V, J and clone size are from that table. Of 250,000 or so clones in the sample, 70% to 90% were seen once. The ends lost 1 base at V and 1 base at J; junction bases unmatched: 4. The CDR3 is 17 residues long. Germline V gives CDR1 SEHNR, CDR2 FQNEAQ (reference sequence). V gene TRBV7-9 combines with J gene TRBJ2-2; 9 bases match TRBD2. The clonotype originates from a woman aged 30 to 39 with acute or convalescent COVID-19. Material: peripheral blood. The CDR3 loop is CASSLVLAGKNTGELFF. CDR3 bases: TGTGCCAGCAGCTTAGTTCTAGCGGGAAAGAACACCGGGGAGCTGTTTTTT.